This T cell receptor (beta chain) derives from a study of blood T cell repertoires in COVID-19. Using immunoSEQ multiplex PCR, the repertoire was profiled, and TCRdb retains in-frame clones only, with some absent. Counted here are about 210,000 clones, roughly 85% occurring once; the ten biggest clones make up approximately 2.3%. Enrolment of Seattle patients took place during active infection, and they were followed longitudinally. Sequencing was done on a sample of peripheral blood. The source is a woman in her 70s with COVID-19, enrolled during active disease.

This chain's CDR3 is CASSQVPRGTNEKLFF. DNA of the CDR3: TGCGCCAGCAGCCAAGTTCCCCGGGGAACTAATGAAAAACTGTTTTTT. This sequence joins TRBV4-3 and TRBJ1-4; no firm D call. V lost 1 base and J lost 1, with 10 bases in between. Germline values: CDR1 LGHNA, CDR2 YSLEER. CDR3 size: 16 residues.